This T cell receptor (beta chain) stems from a study of cytotoxic CD8 clonotypes in ibrutinib-treated CLL. Study in general: Median treatment time before response sampling was approximately 11 months, range 6 to 36.

V gave up 5 bases and J gave up 6 bases, with 11 bases separating them. Germline CDR1 reads MDHEN; CDR2 reads SYDVKM. The CDR3 sequence is 12 residues long. TCRdb's table, derived via immunoSEQ multiplex PCR, lists solely in-frame clones and lacks some. The sample includes tens of thousands of clones, roughly 50% seen only once; the top ten take approximately 15%. V usage is TRBV28 and J usage is TRBJ2-7; D is unclear. Source: PBMCs, taken after 12 months of ibrutinib treatment. The source is a human donor with chronic lymphocytic leukemia. In DNA, the CDR3 is TGTGCCAGCAGTCCTATAGAGTCCGAGCAGTACTTC. It codes for CASSPIESEQYF. Full variable domain (missing parts from reference TRBV28 and TRBJ2-7): DVKVTQSSRYLVKRTGEKVFLECVQDMDHENMFWYRQDPGLGLRLIYFSYDVKMKEKGDIPEGYSVSREKKERFSLILESASTNQTSMYLCASSPIESEQYFGPGTRLTVT.